This TCR beta chain was recovered during a study of T-cell memory formation after mild COVID-19. TCRdb re-called the 5' RACE reads through MiXCR, storing one row per CDR3 protein. The sample records about 430,000 distinct CDR3 sequences, approximately 18% being singletons. From germline, CDR1 is MNHEY and CDR2 SVGAGI. The CDR3 contains 12 residues. V lost 8 bases, J lost 10 bases, and 17 bases lay in between. The source material was PBMCs or a T cell subset sorted from them (not recorded which). The genes are TRBV6-5 and TRBJ1-2; D call uncertain. This TCR came from a man aged 18 to 35 who had mild COVID-19 (a few samples of this study predate the infection). Cell type and time point are not known. The CDR3 loop is CASSEGQSAYTF. The CDR3 DNA is TGTGCCAGCTCGGAAGGGCAGTCCGCCTACACCTTC.